These 6 T cell receptor beta chains share one sample of origin, sequenced in a study of T cell clonality in common variable immunodeficiency. The protocol was immunoSEQ multiplex PCR, while the TCRdb copy is restricted to in-frame clones and leaves out a portion. Singletons are absent from the sample, which has about 47,000 clones. Input material: peripheral blood mononuclear cells. The source of these receptors is a person aged 18-69 years in good health.

This clone appeared many times. With the read ending 3 residues before the CDR3 end, the germline J gene is used to fill in that end. The gene calls are TRBV6-4 and TRBJ2-1; 14 bases align to TRBD2. The V gene's germline CDR1 is MRHNA and CDR2 SNTAGT. The CDR3 consists of 15 residues. J gave up 5 bases and V 3 bases, and 0 bases lay outside the gene matches. This chain's CDR3 is CASSEGLAGDNEQFF. CDR3 DNA (partial): TGTGCCAGCAGTGAGGGACTAGCGGGAGACAATGAG.

This clone was detected ten times or more. The read ends 3 residues early relative to the CDR3; the germline J gene fills the gap. V usage is TRBV20-1 and J usage is TRBJ2-5, with a weak D call TRBD1 (6 bases). The CDR3 has 14 amino acids. The V end lost 6 bases, the J end lost 2 bases, and 16 bases lay between the germline ends. From germline, CDR1 is DFQATT and CDR2 SNEGSKA (reference sequence). The CDR3 sequence: CSARTGTYQETQYF. CDR3 bases read: TGCAGTGCCCGCACCGGGACATATCAAGAGACC.

This clone was counted at least ten times. Coverage ceases 3 residues before the CDR3 finishes, and the germline J gene fills in the end. The chain employs TRBV10-3 and TRBJ2-7; TRBD1 agrees at 7 bases. Trimming took 6 bases from V and 4 from J; bases not matched to a gene: 9. Looked up from germline, CDR1 is ENHRY and CDR2 is SYGVKD. The CDR3 covers 14 residues. The part of the CDR3 DNA that was read is TGTGCCATCAGCGAATCCGGGACAGATTACGAG. Its protein product is CAISESGTDYE. The whole CDR3 sequence reads CAISESGTDYEQYF.

The table lists this clone with many counts. The observed sequence ends 3 residues before the CDR3 terminus, with the missing tail filled in from the germline J gene. V usage is TRBV19 and J usage is TRBJ2-5; D might be TRBD1 (6 bases). Germline CDR1 reads LNHDA; CDR2 reads SQIVND (reference sequence). Between the trimmed V and J ends, which lost 7 bases and 4 bases, there was a span of 10 bases. This CDR3 has 12 residues. The CDR3 DNA, read in part, is TGTGCCAGTAAGGACAGAAGAGAGACC. It specifies CASKDRRET. The entire CDR3 is CASKDRRETQYF.

This clone has a count of ten or more. The sequenced fragment ends 3 residues before the CDR3 boundary, so the rest is inferred from the germline J gene. The chain uses TRBV7-3 and TRBJ2-1; 10 bases line up with TRBD2. The J segment lost 1 base and the V segment lost 5 bases, leaving 5 bases of the junction unmatched. This CDR3 has 16 residues. The V gene's germline CDR1 is SGHTA and CDR2 FQGTGA. The CDR3 sequence: CASSPTLAGSYNEQFF. The DNA read from the CDR3 is TGTGCCAGCAGCCCAACACTAGCGGGGTCCTACAATGAG. The whole variable domain, remainder taken from reference TRBV7-3 and TRBJ2-1, is GAGVSQTPSNKVTEKGKYVELRCDPISGHTALYWYRQSLGQGPEFLIYFQGTGAADDSGLPNDRFFAVRPEGSVSTLKIQRTERGDSAVYLCASSPTLAGSYNEQFFGPGTRLTVL.

At least ten counts were recorded for this clone. The read terminates 3 residues before the CDR3 end, so the remaining end is supplied by the germline J gene. This chain joins TRBV18 and TRBJ1-1; 7 bases line up with TRBD1. This CDR3 is 14 amino acids long. The germline V gene has CDR1 KGHSH and CDR2 LQKENI. The junction had 9 bases not matched to a gene; V was cut back by 5 bases and J by 6 bases. The covered CDR3 bases are TGTGCCAGCTCAATGACAGGGCGAGGGTCTGAA. This gives the protein CASSMTGRGSE. The CDR3 as a whole reads CASSMTGRGSEAFF.